These 8 T cell receptor beta chains were sequenced from one sample in a study of Tregs in tolerant kidney transplant recipients. Recipients received nonmyeloablative bone marrow transplants from related graft donors, with transient mixed chimerism. The protocol was immunoSEQ multiplex PCR, while the TCRdb copy is restricted to in-frame clones and leaves out a portion. The sample shows some 15,000 clones, and about 4% sits with its ten largest clones. Sequencing was performed on CD4+ T cells from blood (PBMCs), taken 12 months after the transplant. These receptors all stem from a human patient who received a combined kidney and bone marrow transplant. Some of the T cells might come from the graft donor.

This chain's CDR3 is CSARRGFMNTEAFF. Partial CDR3 DNA: TGCAGTGCTCGTCGGGGGTTCATGAACACTGAA. The chain has TRBV20-1 and TRBJ1-1, with D perhaps matching TRBD1 (5 bases). The CDR3 end lies 3 residues beyond the end of the read and is filled in from the germline J gene. The V end lost 5 bases, the J end lost 0 bases, and 13 bases lay between the germline ends. The CDR3 runs 14 residues. Germline CDR1 is DFQATT and CDR2 is SNEGSKA (reference sequence).

Comments on this clone: Coverage ceases 3 residues before the CDR3 finishes, and the germline J gene fills in the end. V and J are TRBV28 and TRBJ1-6, with TRBD1 matching 9 bases. The CDR3 has 16 amino acids. V lost 6 bases to trimming and J lost 10 bases; unmatched junction nucleotides: 13. Germline V gene sequence: CDR1 MDHEN, CDR2 SYDVKM. CDR3 bases read: TGTGCCAGCAGCCTATGGGGTGGGACAGGGAACTCACCC. It specifies CASSLWGGTGNSP. The full CDR3 protein is CASSLWGGTGNSPLHF.

CDR3 sequence reads: CASSIDRGSGITDTQYF. CDR3 DNA, as far as it was read: TGTGCCAGTAGTATAGATCGGGGTAGCGGGATCACAGATACG. The chain couples TRBV19 to TRBJ2-3; 8 bases fit TRBD2. The read ends 3 residues before the CDR3 terminus; that terminus is restored from the germline J gene. Trimming removed 0 bases from V and 2 bases from J; junction bases left unmatched: 7. The CDR3 spans 17 residues. The germline V gene has CDR1 LNHDA and CDR2 SQIVND (reference sequence).

To note about this clone: The CDR3 goes on 3 residues after the read ends, and that part is filled in from the germline J gene. The chain combines TRBV7-2 with TRBJ2-5; 7 positions match TRBD1. Germline V gives CDR1 SGHTA, CDR2 FQGNSA. V shed 0 bases and J 5 bases; nucleotides not matched to a gene: 6. The CDR3 is made up of 15 amino acids. The DNA read from the CDR3 is TGTGCCAGCAGCTTAGCGGGCAGGGGGATGGAGACC. This translates into CASSLAGRGMET. The whole CDR3 region reads CASSLAGRGMETQYF.

With respect to this clone: The CDR3 end lies 3 residues beyond the end of the read and is filled in from the germline J gene. The chain carries TRBV7-2 and TRBJ2-3, with 9 bases fitting TRBD2. Germline trimming cut 0 bases from V and 5 bases from J; bases unmatched to any gene: 9. Germline CDR1 is SGHTA and CDR2 is FQGNSA. This CDR3 region has 17 residues. This CDR3 reads CASSLALSGSGVDTQYF. CDR3 DNA, as far as it was read: TGTGCCAGCAGCTTAGCCCTTAGCGGGAGCGGGGTAGATACG.

A remark on this clone: The CDR3 end is not reached by the read, which stops 3 residues before it; the germline J gene fills it in. The chain joins TRBV5-1 to TRBJ1-1; 7 bases map to TRBD1. From germline, CDR1 is SGHRS and CDR2 YFSETQ. There are 13 residues in the CDR3. CDR3 residues: CASGVKGGAGAFF. CDR3 bases read: TGCGCCAGCGGAGTCAAAGGGGGCGCGGGG.

CDR3 region: CASSDPQGAHTEAFF. CDR3 bases read: TGTGCCAGCAGTGACCCCCAGGGGGCCCACACTGAA. The rearrangement joins TRBV6-1 to TRBJ1-1; 8 bases map to TRBD1. The read finishes 3 residues shy of the CDR3 end, and the germline J gene is used to complete it. CDR1 is MNHNS, CDR2 SASEGT, per germline. J was trimmed by 3 bases and V by 3 bases; bases with no gene match: 6. CDR3 length: 15 residues.

Regarding this clone: The sequence runs out 3 residues before the end of the CDR3; the remainder is reconstructed from the germline J gene. This chain joins TRBV7-3 and TRBJ2-3; 8 positions agree with TRBD1. Per the germline V gene, CDR1 is SGHTA and CDR2 is FQGTGA. The CDR3 has 13 residues. V was clipped by 5 bases and J by 5 bases; unmatched bases: 3. The CDR3 protein is CASSRTGKDTQYF. The DNA read from the CDR3 is TGTGCCAGCAGCCGGACAGGGAAAGATACG.